The rows below give T cell receptor beta chains drawn from one sample of a study of T-cell reconstitution after alpha-beta-depleted transplantation in children. Each CDR3 protein is one row after TCRdb ran MiXCR on the PCR reads. In the table there are approximately 200,000 distinct CDR3 sequences, roughly 14% of which are singletons. Material: PBMCs from the stem cell graft donor, obtained from the stem cell graft. The receptors were gathered from a human donor who donated a stem cell graft to a child with acute lymphoblastic leukemia. CDR3s include the opening cysteine and the closing phenylalanine or tryptophan. A D gene is named only where the DNA matches it firmly. Size tells how often a clone was seen (once, few, many) or the class of an expanded clone, and some rows leave it out.

TRBV5-1	many	TRBJ1-2	.	TGCGCCAGCAGCGATCAGTCTTCGGGGAACTATGGCTACACCTTC	CASSDQSSGNYGYTF
TRBV4-1	.	TRBJ2-4	TRBD2	TGTGCCAGCAGCCCCGGGCTCAGCGGGAGTTATGGCATTCAGTACTTC	CASSPGLSGSYGIQYF
TRBV3-1	few	TRBJ2-1	.	TGTGCCAGCAGCCTAGCAGGAGGCGGTATACGTCAGCAGTTCTTC	CASSLAGGGIRQQFF
TRBV6-1	many	TRBJ2-2	.	TGTGCCAGCAGTGATGATAGTGACTGGATAGTCAACACCGGGGAGCTGTTTTTT	CASSDDSDWIVNTGELFF
TRBV5-1	few	TRBJ1-2	.	TGCGCCAGCAGCTTCCCAGATCCGGCGCTCAATGGCTACACCTTC	CASSFPDPALNGYTF
TRBV10-3	once	TRBJ2-1	.	TGTGCCATCAGCCCCGAAGGCTTCTGTTTCAATGAGCAGTTCTTC	CAISPEGFCFNEQFF
TRBV10-3	many	TRBJ1-1	.	TGTGCCATCAGTGAGTCGTCTACCGCTGAAGCTTTCTTT	CAISESSTAEAFF
TRBV28	.	TRBJ2-5	.	TGTGCCAGCAGTTCCGGAGAATTGTTTACGGAGACCCAGTACTTC	CASSSGELFTETQYF
TRBV6-1	many	TRBJ2-7	.	TGTGCCAGCAGTCCGATGGTAGGGGGCTCCTACGAGCAGTACTTC	CASSPMVGGSYEQYF
TRBV2	many	TRBJ1-2	TRBD1	TGTGCCAGCAGCGGACAGACAGGGGGAGGCTACACCTTC	CASSGQTGGGYTF
TRBV5-1	.	TRBJ2-7	TRBD2	TGCGCCAGCACCAGAAGCGGGACCGCCTCCTACGAGCAGTACTTC	CASTRSGTASYEQYF
TRBV5-5	.	TRBJ2-1	TRBD2	TGTGTCAGCAGCCCGGGACTAGAGTACAATGAGCAGTTCTTC	CVSSPGLEYNEQFF
TRBV5-1	many	TRBJ2-2	.	TGCGCCAGCAGTCAACAGGGAAACTCGAACACCGGGGAGCTGTTTTTT	CASSQQGNSNTGELFF
TRBV5-1	few	TRBJ2-5	.	TGCGCCAGCAGCTTGAGCGGAGCAATCCAAGAGACCCAGTACTTC	CASSLSGAIQETQYF
TRBV28	few	TRBJ1-2	.	TGTGCCACAACGCTACAGGGATCAGGCTATGGCTACACCTTC	CATTLQGSGYGYTF
TRBV5-1	many	TRBJ2-3	.	TGCGCCAGCAGCTTGATCCAGGGGACAGATACGCAGTATTTT	CASSLIQGTDTQYF
TRBV6-1	many	TRBJ2-3	TRBD2	TGTGCCAGCAGACCAGCGGGAGAAGATACGCAGTATTTT	CASRPAGEDTQYF
TRBV5-1	.	TRBJ2-7	TRBD2	TGCGCCAGCAGCTTCGGGGGGGCTGGGTACGAGCAGTACTTC	CASSFGGAGYEQYF
TRBV7-2	few	TRBJ2-3	.	TGTGCCAGCAGCTTAGGGCAGACAGGCACAGATACGCAGTATTTT	CASSLGQTGTDTQYF
TRBV20-1	many	TRBJ2-3	TRBD1	TGCAGTGCTAGGTACAGGGGAAGCACAGATACGCAGTATTTT	CSARYRGSTDTQYF
TRBV5-1	.	TRBJ2-2	.	TGCGCCAGCAGCTTGTTGAGCTCCTACACCGGGGAGCTGTTTTTT	CASSLLSSYTGELFF
TRBV2	few	TRBJ1-4	.	TGTGCCAGCAGTACCCTGGGGGCGGGCAATGAAAAACTGTTTTTT	CASSTLGAGNEKLFF
TRBV6-5	many	TRBJ1-2	.	TGTGCCAGCAGTTACAAAAAGGGGGGAGCTAACTATGGCTACACCTTC	CASSYKKGGANYGYTF
TRBV28	many	TRBJ2-4	.	TGTGCCAGCAAGGAGCGGGCGGCCAAAAACATTCAGTACTTC	CASKERAAKNIQYF
TRBV2	.	TRBJ1-2	TRBD1	TGTGCCAGCAGGGAAAACAGGGGGCTTGGCTACACCTTC	CASRENRGLGYTF
TRBV20-1	many	TRBJ2-7	TRBD2	TGCAGTGCTAGAGTACTAGCGGGGATATTCCACGAGCAGTACTTC	CSARVLAGIFHEQYF
TRBV7-9	many	TRBJ2-3	TRBD1	TGTGCCAGCAGCTCTGACAGGGACGGCACAGATACGCAGTATTTT	CASSSDRDGTDTQYF
TRBV28	.	TRBJ1-5	TRBD1	TGTGCCAGCAGTCCGCAATGGACAGGGGGCAATCAGCCCCAGCATTTT	CASSPQWTGGNQPQHF
TRBV7-9	many	TRBJ2-3	.	TGTGCCAGTACCAGGGCAAGGGCCCGGAGTAGCACAGATACGCAGTATTTT	CASTRARARSSTDTQYF
TRBV4-1	few	TRBJ1-4	.	TGCGCCAGCAGCCAAGTAGGCAGGGTGGGTGAAAAACTGTTTTTT	CASSQVGRVGEKLFF
TRBV4-1	many	TRBJ2-3	TRBD1	TGCGCCAGCAGCCAAGACCGGCCAGGGGGCGGCACAGATACGCAGTATTTT	CASSQDRPGGGTDTQYF
TRBV11-3	many	TRBJ1-2	.	TGTGCCAGCAGCTTAGGTCTTCAGAACTATGGCTACACCTTC	CASSLGLQNYGYTF
TRBV29-1	many	TRBJ2-5	TRBD2	TGCAGCGGACCCGGGACTAGCGGAGAGACCCAGTACTTC	CSGPGTSGETQYF
TRBV12-3/TRBV12-4	many	TRBJ2-1	TRBD2	TGTGCCAGCAGTTTTCGGGCGGGAGATTCGGCCTCCTACAATGAGCAGTTCTTC	CASSFRAGDSASYNEQFF
TRBV4-1	.	TRBJ2-5	TRBD1	TGCGCCAGCAGCCAAAATATGGACAGGCAAGAGACCCAGTACTTC	CASSQNMDRQETQYF
TRBV11-2	.	TRBJ2-3	TRBD2	TGTGCCAGCAGCCGAGCGGGAGGGGGCACAGATACGCAGTATTTT	CASSRAGGGTDTQYF
TRBV7-2	.	TRBJ2-1	TRBD2	TGTGCCAGCAGCTCGGGGGGGGAGCAGTTCTTC	CASSSGGEQFF
TRBV29-1	few	TRBJ2-1	.	TGCAGCGTTAGTCCTAGCGACAATGAGCAGTTCTTC	CSVSPSDNEQFF
TRBV5-1	many	TRBJ2-7	.	TGCGCCAGCAGCTTGGAAAGAGACGAGCAGTACTTC	CASSLERDEQYF
TRBV20-1	many	TRBJ1-1	TRBD1	TGCAGTTTCGTGGACAGGGCTAAGAACACTGAAGCTTTCTTT	CSFVDRAKNTEAFF
TRBV6-6	many	TRBJ2-5	.	TGTGCCAGCAGACCCCGCCGGGACAACCAAGAGACCCAGTACTTC	CASRPRRDNQETQYF
TRBV5-1	many	TRBJ1-3	.	TGCGCCAGCAGCAACTCCGTACAGGGCTCTGGAAACACCATATATTTT	CASSNSVQGSGNTIYF
TRBV30	few	TRBJ2-7	TRBD1	TGTGCCTGGAGCCCAGGGACAGGCTACGAGCAGTACTTC	CAWSPGTGYEQYF
TRBV5-6	many	TRBJ2-7	.	TGTGCCAGCAGCTCCCCTAACACAGGGTACGAGCAGTACTTC	CASSSPNTGYEQYF
TRBV10-3	many	TRBJ2-1	.	TGTGCCATCAGTGAGGGCCTCTTTGAGGCACAGTTCTTC	CAISEGLFEAQFF
TRBV12-3/TRBV12-4	.	TRBJ1-2	.	TGTGCCAGCAAATCGGCTAACTATGGCTACACCTTC	CASKSANYGYTF
TRBV19	many	TRBJ1-2	.	TGTGCCAGTAGTATCAAGACGGGCTATGGCTACACCTTC	CASSIKTGYGYTF
TRBV20-1	many	TRBJ2-7	.	TGCAGTGCTAGATCCATATATCCTTCCCAACTAGCCTACGAGCAGTACTTC	CSARSIYPSQLAYEQYF
TRBV28	.	TRBJ2-1	.	TGTGCCAGCAGTTTATATGGCCCCGGGCACAGGGACGCAATCTTC	CASSLYGPGHRDAIF
TRBV12-3/TRBV12-4	many	TRBJ2-1	.	TGTGCCAGCAGTCTGCCCAGAGGGACCAAACATGAGCAGTTCTTC	CASSLPRGTKHEQFF
TRBV20-1	many	TRBJ2-3	TRBD2	TGCAGTGCTAGAGTAGGAGCGGGGGGCACAGATACGCAGTATTTT	CSARVGAGGTDTQYF
TRBV7-2	many	TRBJ2-3	.	TGTGCCAGCAGCCGGGATGGTGGTAAAGATACGCAGTATTTT	CASSRDGGKDTQYF
TRBV7-2	many	TRBJ2-1	TRBD2	TGTGCCAGCAGCTTTCGACTAGCGGGAGGAAACAATGAGCAGTTCTTC	CASSFRLAGGNNEQFF
TRBV14	many	TRBJ2-7	.	TGTGCCAGCAGCCGCCTCGGGGAGGTCCCCTACGAGCAGTACTTC	CASSRLGEVPYEQYF
TRBV6-5	many	TRBJ2-2	TRBD1	TGTGCCAGTCAGGGGGCGGTGGGGGAGCTGTTTTTT	CASQGAVGELFF
TRBV6-2/TRBV6-3	.	TRBJ2-7	.	TGTGCCAGCAACGCTTTCTCCTACGAGCAGTACTTC	CASNAFSYEQYF
TRBV12-3/TRBV12-4	.	TRBJ1-3	.	TGTGCCAGCAGTTTATATGACCAGATGTCTGGAAACACCATATATTTT	CASSLYDQMSGNTIYF
TRBV12-3/TRBV12-4	.	TRBJ2-1	TRBD2	TGTGCCAGCAAGGGACTAGCGGGAGCTTGGCAGTTCTTC	CASKGLAGAWQFF
TRBV10-2	many	TRBJ1-5	.	TGCGCCAGCAGAGATCGGAGCCAGCCCCAGCATTTT	CASRDRSQPQHF